The 19 T cell receptor beta chains reported below all come from one sample, sequenced in a study of neurological immune-mediated disorders (dated by TCRdb to the late 2010s). Library construction relied on 5' RACE. The sequencer was an Illumina HiSeq 2500. TCRdb ran its own pipeline on the public reads, namely fastp trimming at Q25 and MiXCR clone calling, and kept in-frame beta chains. Each record represents a unique CDR3 protein, reported with the most common genes and DNA among its rows. Counted in this sample were approximately 40,000 distinct CDR3 sequences; around 5% of them appeared once. 9% to 10% of the sample rests with the top ten. Sequenced sample: CD4+ T cells from blood. These receptor sequences come from a young man in good health.

This clonotype was detected many times. This sequence joins TRBV5-1 and TRBJ1-4; D may be TRBD1 (5 bases). This CDR3 is 15 amino acids long. Germline lookup yields CDR1 SGHRS and CDR2 YFSETQ. V dropped 5 bases and J dropped 5 bases, with 16 bases sitting between them. CDR3 sequence (DNA): TGCGCCAGCAGTAGATCGGGGGATCCGAATGAAAAACTGTTTTTT. Protein product: CASSRSGDPNEKLFF.

This clonotype appeared many times. V usage is TRBV6-5 and J usage is TRBJ2-7; unclear D gene. Germline V gene data show CDR1 as MNHEY and CDR2 as SVGAGI. This CDR3 spans 13 amino acids. Trimming stripped 0 bases from V and 7 bases from J, with 10 bases between. CDR3 amino acids: CASSYSGYPEQYF. The CDR3 DNA sequence: TGTGCCAGCAGTTACTCCGGTTATCCGGAGCAGTACTTC.

This clonotype was counted ten times or more. This sequence joins TRBV7-2 and TRBJ2-7; D ambiguous. This CDR3 has 13 residues. Trimming shortened V by 1 base and J by 3 bases, and 7 bases separated the two germline ends. Germline lookup yields CDR1 SGHTA and CDR2 FQGNSA. CDR3 in DNA: TGTGCCAGCAGCTTAGACTCAGGCTACGAGCAGTACTTC. This codes for CASSLDSGYEQYF. Full variable domain (rest looked up from reference TRBV7-2 and TRBJ2-7): GAGVSQSPSNKVTEKGKDVELRCDPISGHTALYWYRQSLGQGLEFLIYFQGNSAPDKSGLPSDRFSAERTGGSVSTLTIQRTQQEDSAVYLCASSLDSGYEQYFGPGTRLTVT.

This clonotype was found many times. The chain links TRBV18 to TRBJ2-1, with TRBD1 identical over 10 bases. The germline V gene has CDR1 KGHSH and CDR2 LQKENI. The CDR3 has 15 residues. The V gene end was trimmed by 4 bases and the J gene end by 7 bases; junction bases not matched to a gene: 7. The CDR3 here is CASSLKGQGRNEQFF. The CDR3 DNA is TGTGCCAGCTCACTAAAGGGACAGGGGAGAAATGAGCAGTTCTTC.

This clonotype was counted many times. The chain joins TRBV6-1 to TRBJ2-3; D not resolved. CDR3 length: 16 residues. The V gene lost 6 bases and the J gene lost 3 bases, with 19 bases spanning the gap. CDR1 is MNHNS, CDR2 SASEGT, per germline. The CDR3, as DNA: TGTGCCAGCAGCCGGTCAAGTAACGTGTTGACAGATACGCAGTATTTT. Translated, it gives CASSRSSNVLTDTQYF.

This clonotype was counted many times. The chain uses TRBV5-1 and TRBJ2-5; no clear D gene. CDR3 length: 13 amino acids. V was shortened by 1 base and J by 7 bases, with 11 bases between the two germline ends. The V gene's germline CDR1 is SGHRS and CDR2 YFSETQ. The CDR3 nucleotides are TGCGCCAGCAGCTTGAATCCCGGCGGGACCCAGTACTTC. It encodes CASSLNPGGTQYF.

The chain employs TRBV7-9 and TRBJ2-7; D may be TRBD2 (6 bases). Germline CDR1 SEHNR, CDR2 FQNEAQ (reference sequence). Trimming cost V 5 bases and J 2 bases, with 16 bases left between them. The CDR3 spans 15 residues. The CDR3 is CASSPGRGSTYEQYF. For the CDR3, the DNA is TGTGCCAGCAGCCCAGGTCGGGGGAGCACCTACGAGCAGTACTTC.

This clonotype was counted ten times or more. This chain uses TRBV7-2 with TRBJ2-1; 12 bases match TRBD1. Germline loops: CDR1 SGHTA, CDR2 FQGNSA. The V segment lost 4 bases and the J segment 9 bases; nucleotides outside the gene matches: 4. The CDR3 has 14 amino acids. The CDR3: CASSWGQGAGEQFF. The DNA of the CDR3 is TGTGCCAGCAGCTGGGGACAGGGGGCGGGTGAGCAGTTCTTC.

Ten or more counts support this clonotype. The chain employs TRBV29-1 and TRBJ1-4; 9 bases agree with TRBD1. The ends lost 3 bases at V and 8 bases at J; junction bases unmatched: 4. This CDR3 contains 13 residues. The germline V gene encodes CDR1 SQVTM and CDR2 ANQGSEA. This chain's CDR3 is CSVDGTGTEKLFF. The CDR3, as DNA: TGCAGCGTTGACGGGACAGGGACAGAAAAACTGTTTTTT.

This clonotype was recorded at least ten times. The chain links TRBV20-1 to TRBJ1-1; D call uncertain. This CDR3 spans 14 amino acids. In germline, CDR1 is DFQATT, CDR2 SNEGSKA (reference sequence). The V end was cut by 0 bases, the J end by 7 bases, with 15 bases between. The CDR3 DNA follows: TGCAGTGCTAGAGATTGGAGTCGGCTCAATGAAGCTTTCTTT. Translating gives CSARDWSRLNEAFF.

This sequence joins TRBV2 and TRBJ2-3; no reliable D call. The CDR3 is 12 amino acids. Germline V gives CDR1 SNHLY, CDR2 FYNNEI. V gave up 6 bases and J gave up 2 bases, with 6 bases separating them. The CDR3 protein is CASSGFTDTQYF. CDR3 nucleotide sequence: TGTGCCAGCAGCGGGTTCACAGATACGCAGTATTTT. The full variable domain, its missing parts supplied by reference TRBV2 and TRBJ2-3, is EPEVTQTPSHQVTQMGQEVILRCVPISNHLYFYWYRQILGQKVEFLVSFYNNEISEKSEIFDDQFSVERPDGSNFTLKIRSTKLEDSAMYFCASSGFTDTQYFGPGTRLTVL.

This clonotype was found many times. The rearrangement links TRBV12-3 or TRBV12-4 to TRBJ2-1, with D unclear. The CDR3 has 11 amino acids. Trimming took off 3 bases at V and 8 bases at J, with 5 bases between the two ends. The CDR3 coding sequence is TGTGCCAGCAGTTTTTTTGATGAGCAGTTCTTC. Translated: CASSFFDEQFF.

This clonotype was recorded at least ten times. This rearrangement joins TRBV20-1 to TRBJ1-6; TRBD1 is a possible D gene (5 bases). Trimming stripped 0 bases from V and 6 bases from J, with 21 bases between. Germline V gives CDR1 DFQATT, CDR2 SNEGSKA (reference sequence). This CDR3 region has 18 residues. The CDR3 sequence is CSARDTLSGTYPNSPLHF. The CDR3, as DNA: TGCAGTGCTAGAGATACCCTTTCTGGGACGTACCCTAATTCACCCCTCCACTTT.

At least ten counts were recorded for this clonotype. The chain uses TRBV6-6 and TRBJ2-2; D gene ambiguous. V was trimmed by 7 bases and J by 4 bases, leaving 16 bases between them. The length of the CDR3 is 15 residues. Germline CDR1 and CDR2: MNHNY and SVGAGI (reference sequence). The CDR3 DNA reads TGTGCCAGCACGATCGGATGGGCGGTCACCGGGGAGCTGTTTTTT. Its translation is CASTIGWAVTGELFF.

This clonotype came up many times. This chain links TRBV10-1 with TRBJ2-7, with 8 bases aligning to TRBD1. The CDR3 spans 13 residues. CDR1 and CDR2 from the germline V gene are WNHNN and SYGVQD (reference sequence). V lost 6 bases, J lost 2 bases, and 3 bases stayed unmatched. The DNA of the CDR3 is TGCGCCAGCAGCCCAGGGGGCCCCTACGAGCAGTACTTC. Translated, it gives CASSPGGPYEQYF.

Ten or more counts support this clonotype. The V gene is TRBV6-5, the J gene TRBJ2-3; TRBD1 matches 9 bases. This CDR3 comprises 14 residues. The V and J ends lost 6 bases and 3 bases, in that order; junction bases with no gene match: 4. Germline V gene sequence: CDR1 MNHEY, CDR2 SVGAGI. CDR3 nucleotides: TGTGCCAGCAGACTACAGGGGGCAACAGATACGCAGTATTTT. Translation gives CASRLQGATDTQYF.

In this sample, this clonotype turned up many times. The gene calls are TRBV6-5 and TRBJ2-5, with D maybe TRBD1 (6 bases). Deletions cut 8 bases from V and 4 bases from J, with 14 bases between. There are 13 residues in the CDR3. Per germline, CDR1 MNHEY and CDR2 SVGAGI. The CDR3 spells CASSRGSGETQYF. CDR3 DNA: TGTGCCAGCTCCAGGGGATCAGGAGAGACCCAGTACTTC.

This clonotype was seen many times. The chain joins TRBV18 to TRBJ1-1; the D gene is possibly TRBD1 (6 bases). V lost 3 bases and J lost 1, with 12 bases in between. CDR3 length equals 15 residues. CDR1 and CDR2 from the germline V gene are KGHSH and LQKENI. This CDR3 reads CASSPGMGANTEAFF. CDR3 bases: TGTGCCAGCTCACCCGGGATGGGGGCGAACACTGAAGCTTTCTTT.

This clonotype was counted at least ten times. The chain has TRBV6-5 and TRBJ2-3, with unresolved D. Germline CDR1 reads MNHEY; CDR2 reads SVGAGI. The CDR3 runs 14 residues. V was trimmed by 2 bases and J by 2 bases, leaving 8 bases between them. CDR3 DNA: TGTGCCAGCAGTTACGCTCCATTCACAGATACGCAGTATTTT. Residues: CASSYAPFTDTQYF.